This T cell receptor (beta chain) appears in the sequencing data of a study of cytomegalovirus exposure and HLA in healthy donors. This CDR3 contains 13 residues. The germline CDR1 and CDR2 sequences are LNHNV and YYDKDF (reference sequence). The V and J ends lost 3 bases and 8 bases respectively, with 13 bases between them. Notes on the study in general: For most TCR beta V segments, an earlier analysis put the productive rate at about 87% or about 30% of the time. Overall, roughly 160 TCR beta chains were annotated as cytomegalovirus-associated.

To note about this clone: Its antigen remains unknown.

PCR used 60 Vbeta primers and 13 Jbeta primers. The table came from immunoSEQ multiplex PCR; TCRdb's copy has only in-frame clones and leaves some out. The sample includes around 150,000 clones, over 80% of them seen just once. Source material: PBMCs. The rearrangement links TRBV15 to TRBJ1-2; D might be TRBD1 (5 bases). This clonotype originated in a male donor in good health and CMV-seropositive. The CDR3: CATSSLGVGGYTF. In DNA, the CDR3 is TGTGCCACCAGCAGCCTAGGGGTAGGCGGCTACACCTTC.